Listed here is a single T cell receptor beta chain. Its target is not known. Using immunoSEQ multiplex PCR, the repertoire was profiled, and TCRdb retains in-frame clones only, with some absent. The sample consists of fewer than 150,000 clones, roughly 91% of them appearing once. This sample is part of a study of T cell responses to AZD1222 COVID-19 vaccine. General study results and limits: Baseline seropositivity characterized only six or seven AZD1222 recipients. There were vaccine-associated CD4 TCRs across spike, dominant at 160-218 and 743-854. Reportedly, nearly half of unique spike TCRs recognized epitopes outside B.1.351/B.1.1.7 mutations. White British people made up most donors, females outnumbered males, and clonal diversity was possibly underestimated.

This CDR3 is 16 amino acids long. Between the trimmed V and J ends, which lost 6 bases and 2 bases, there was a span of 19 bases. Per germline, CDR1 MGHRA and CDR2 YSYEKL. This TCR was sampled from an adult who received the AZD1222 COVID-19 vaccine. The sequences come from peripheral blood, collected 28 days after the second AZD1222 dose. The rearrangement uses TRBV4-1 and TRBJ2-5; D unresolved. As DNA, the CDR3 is TGCGCCAGCAGTGGTCGGCCATACAGCGAGCAAGAGACCCAGTACTTC. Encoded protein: CASSGRPYSEQETQYF.